This passage covers 15 T cell receptor beta chains from one sample sequenced in a study of cytomegalovirus exposure and HLA in healthy donors. Primers: 60 Vbeta forward and 13 Jbeta reverse. Data came from immunoSEQ multiplex PCR; TCRdb stores just in-frame clones and leaves some out. The sample consists of 130,000 to 150,000 clones, about 80% of them appearing once. The sequenced sample consisted of PBMCs. Receptors originate from a male donor in good health and CMV-seropositive.

The CDR3 spells CASSPLTGSAGANVLTF. The CDR3 coding sequence is TGTGCCAGCAGCCCTCTGACAGGGTCAGCTGGGGCCAACGTCCTGACTTTC. The chain recombines TRBV7-9 with TRBJ2-6; 7 bases are a match to TRBD1. The CDR3 has 17 residues. V trimming: 5 bases; J trimming: 2 bases; junction bases outside the gene matches: 9. Per germline, CDR1 SEHNR and CDR2 FQNEAQ (reference sequence).

The J gene is TRBJ2-2, the V gene TRBV19; 8 bases map to TRBD1. With 7 bases clipped from V and 5 bases from J, the junction kept 12 bases outside the gene matches. Looked up from germline, CDR1 is LNHDA and CDR2 is SQIVND (reference sequence). The CDR3 covers 16 residues. CDR3 DNA: TGTGCCAGTAACCTAGAGACAGGGGAAGGGACCGGGGAGCTGTTTTTT. Amino acid sequence: CASNLETGEGTGELFF.

The chain has TRBV15 and TRBJ2-5; 14 nucleotides agree with TRBD2. The CDR3 runs 17 residues. Germline values: CDR1 LNHNV, CDR2 YYDKDF (reference sequence). After removal of 6 bases from V and 0 bases from J, the junction contained 6 bases not matched to a gene. The CDR3 DNA follows: TGTGCCACCAGGCCGGGACTAGCGGGGGATAACCAAGAGACCCAGTACTTC. Amino acids: CATRPGLAGDNQETQYF.

This chain links TRBV15 with TRBJ1-5, with D perhaps TRBD1 (6 bases). V was shortened by 1 base and J by 4 bases, with 11 bases between the two germline ends. The CDR3 contains 15 residues. The germline V gene has CDR1 LNHNV and CDR2 YYDKDF (reference sequence). The CDR3 loop reads CATSRAPDRNQPQHF. In DNA, the CDR3 is TGTGCCACCAGCAGAGCCCCGGACAGAAATCAGCCCCAGCATTTT.

V and J are TRBV7-3 and TRBJ2-1, with 12 bases that match TRBD2. The CDR3 sequence is 15 residues long. V lost 5 bases and J lost 5; bases outside the gene matches: 4. Germline lookup yields CDR1 SGHTA and CDR2 FQGTGA. CDR3 bases: TGTGCCAGCAGCAAAGGACTAGCGGGAAACAATGAGCAGTTCTTC. Protein product: CASSKGLAGNNEQFF.

The chain joins TRBV19 to TRBJ2-7; 7 bases fit TRBD2. V was pared by 5 bases and J by 2 bases, with 6 bases of the junction left unmatched. There are 14 residues in the CDR3. Germline V gene lookup returns CDR1 LNHDA and CDR2 SQIVND (reference sequence). The CDR3 spells CASSYGGDPYEQYF. The CDR3 bases are TGTGCCAGTAGTTATGGGGGGGACCCCTACGAGCAGTACTTC.

V and J are TRBV2 and TRBJ2-7; 8 positions agree with TRBD1. The J segment lost 0 bases and the V segment lost 8 bases, leaving 3 bases of the junction unmatched. The CDR3 extends over 13 amino acids. Germline CDR1 and CDR2: SNHLY and FYNNEI. CDR3 in amino acids: CASGQGSSYEQYF. The CDR3, as DNA: TGTGCCAGCGGACAGGGAAGCTCCTACGAGCAGTACTTC.

In its sample, this clone was seen a few times. V is TRBV13 and J is TRBJ2-3, with D maybe TRBD1 (6 bases). The CDR3 totals 15 residues. CDR1 and CDR2 from the germline V gene are PRHDT and FYEKMQ (reference sequence). The V and J ends lost 5 bases and 4 bases respectively, with 16 bases between them. This chain's CDR3 is CASSLGTRGADTQYF. CDR3 nucleotides: TGTGCCAGCAGCCTGGGGACCAGGGGAGCAGATACGCAGTATTTT.

This sequence joins TRBV6-5 and TRBJ1-2; 7 bases fit TRBD1. The CDR3 length is 13 residues. CDR1 is MNHEY, CDR2 SVGAGI, per germline. V was clipped by 3 bases and J by 8 bases; unmatched bases: 6. The CDR3 DNA reads TGTGCCAGCAGTTATTACAGGGGTCGGGGCTACACCTTC. Translating it yields CASSYYRGRGYTF.

The chain couples TRBV5-5 to TRBJ2-3; D gene unclear. CDR3 length: 15 residues. V lost 1 base, J lost 2 bases, and 11 bases lay in between. Germline V lookup: CDR1 SGHKS, CDR2 YYEKEE (reference sequence). CDR3 sequence reads: CASSLLGRPTDTQYF. The CDR3 nucleotides read TGTGCCAGCAGCTTGTTGGGCAGACCCACAGATACGCAGTATTTT.

This chain uses TRBV28 with TRBJ2-1; 10 bases agree with TRBD2. V was pared by 4 bases and J by 6 bases, with 6 bases of the junction left unmatched. The CDR3 covers 15 residues. The germline CDR1 and CDR2 sequences are MDHEN and SYDVKM. The CDR3 nucleotides are TGTGCCAGCAGTTCGATAGCGGGAGGATTCAATGAGCAGTTCTTC. Its protein is CASSSIAGGFNEQFF.

The chain couples TRBV5-8 to TRBJ2-3; 7 bases fit TRBD2. The CDR3 runs 12 residues. J gave up 12 bases and V 4 bases, and 8 bases lay outside the gene matches. Germline V gene lookup returns CDR1 SGHTS and CDR2 YDEGEE. The CDR3 spells CASSVLAGPQYF. As DNA, the CDR3 is TGTGCCAGCAGCGTCTTAGCGGGCCCCCAGTATTTT.

This clone came up a few times. The chain combines TRBV5-6 with TRBJ1-2; D gene unclear. The CDR3 runs 13 residues. V lost 2 bases, J lost 5 bases, and 10 bases lay in between. From germline, CDR1 is SGHDT and CDR2 YYEEEE. The CDR3 is CASSFGQRYGYTF. CDR3 in DNA: TGTGCCAGCAGCTTTGGGCAAAGATATGGCTACACCTTC.

The CDR3 sequence: CASSLAGMNTEAFF. CDR3 bases: TGCGCCAGCAGCTTGGCCGGGATGAACACTGAAGCTTTCTTT. The chain uses TRBV5-1 and TRBJ1-1, with no clear D. V was trimmed by 0 bases and J by 0 bases, leaving 6 bases between them. The CDR3 runs 14 residues. Germline values: CDR1 SGHRS, CDR2 YFSETQ.

The chain links TRBV9 to TRBJ2-5; D is possibly TRBD1 (6 bases). This CDR3 has 14 amino acids. Germline CDR1 and CDR2: SGDLS and YYNGEE. Trimming took 0 bases from V and 5 from J, leaving 11 bases between them. The CDR3 spells CASSVGAGEETQYF. The CDR3 nucleotides are TGTGCCAGCAGCGTAGGGGCAGGGGAGGAGACCCAGTACTTC.